A selection of T cell receptor beta chains follows, all from one sample in a study of blood T cell repertoires in COVID-19. Using immunoSEQ multiplex PCR, the repertoire was profiled, and TCRdb retains in-frame clones only, with some absent. The sample has under 300,000 clones, 80% to 85% seen once. Sequencing used PBMCs or T cells enriched from blood (not recorded which). The receptors here all came from a man in his fifties who had recovered from COVID-19. Each CDR3 is given with its conserved first and last residue. D genes are given only for firm matches. Clone size is given for some rows only: seen once, a few or many times, or a class if the clone is expanded.

DNA | CDR3 | J | size | D | V
TGTGCCAGCTCACCTTCGGGTCACGGAACTGAAGCTTTCTTT | CASSPSGHGTEAFF | TRBJ1-1 | . | . | TRBV18
TGTGCCAGCTCATACAGGGACTCTGGAAACACCATATATTTT | CASSYRDSGNTIYF | TRBJ1-3 | . | . | TRBV18
TGTGCCATCAGTGACAGGGGATACACTGAAGCTTTCTTT | CAISDRGYTEAFF | TRBJ1-1 | once | . | TRBV10-3
TGTGCCAGCAGTTTAGGAATACCACAGGGACGGAGCAATCAGCCCCAGCATTTT | CASSLGIPQGRSNQPQHF | TRBJ1-5 | once | . | TRBV28
TGCGCCAGCAGTCAATGGCAGGGGGCCGATGATCAGCCCCAGCATTTT | CASSQWQGADDQPQHF | TRBJ1-5 | . | TRBD1 | TRBV23-1
TGTGCCAGCAGTTACACCGGGATCTACGAGCAGTACTTC | CASSYTGIYEQYF | TRBJ2-7 | . | . | TRBV6-5
TGTGCCAGCAGCTACGACAGGGCAACCAATCAGCCCCAGCATTTT | CASSYDRATNQPQHF | TRBJ1-5 | . | TRBD1 | TRBV7-8
TGTGCCAGTAGTATAGGTAACAGGGTTCGTTCACCCCTCCACTTT | CASSIGNRVRSPLHF | TRBJ1-6 | . | . | TRBV19
TGTGCCAGCAGCTTAACTCTCTACGAGCAGTACTTC | CASSLTLYEQYF | TRBJ2-7 | . | . | TRBV7-9
TGTGCCAGTAGTATAGATTCTAGCGTGTCGGGTACGCAGTATTTT | CASSIDSSVSGTQYF | TRBJ2-3 | . | . | TRBV19
TGCAGTGCTAGTAAAGACAGGGGGATTATCTATGGCTACACCTTC | CSASKDRGIIYGYTF | TRBJ1-2 | . | TRBD1 | TRBV20-1
TGCGCCAGCAGCTTGGGGGGGGCGGGGGATACGGCGCAGTACTTC | CASSLGGAGDTAQYF | TRBJ2-7 | . | . | TRBV5-1
TGCGCCAGCAGCCCGACAGGGGGCCATGGCTATGGCTACACCTTC | CASSPTGGHGYGYTF | TRBJ1-2 | . | TRBD1 | TRBV5-1
TGCGCCAGCAGCTTGGGGACTGACTACGAGCAGTACTTC | CASSLGTDYEQYF | TRBJ2-7 | . | . | TRBV5-1
TGCACCAGCAGCCGAACCGGGACTAGCGGTCACACAGATACGCAGTATTTT | CTSSRTGTSGHTDTQYF | TRBJ2-3 | . | . | TRBV1
TGTGCCAGCAGCCGGGGGGTGGACCTAACAGATACGCAGTATTTT | CASSRGVDLTDTQYF | TRBJ2-3 | . | . | TRBV4-2
TGCGCCAGCAGCTTAGTACAGGGGCATAATTCACCCCTCCACTTT | CASSLVQGHNSPLHF | TRBJ1-6 | few | TRBD1 | TRBV5-1
TGTGCCAGCCTGGACAGGGGTCGAGAAAAACTGTTTTTT | CASLDRGREKLFF | TRBJ1-4 | . | TRBD1 | TRBV2
TGTGCCAGCAGTGACCCGACAGCTAATAACTATGGCTACACCTTC | CASSDPTANNYGYTF | TRBJ1-2 | few | . | TRBV6-4
TGTGCCAGCAGTCCCCGAGGCAATCAGCCCCAGCATTTT | CASSPRGNQPQHF | TRBJ1-5 | few | . | TRBV28
TGCGCCAGCAGCTTGTGGACACAGAGCTACACAGATACGCAGTATTTT | CASSLWTQSYTDTQYF | TRBJ2-3 | . | . | TRBV5-1
TGTGCCAGCAGCTTTCGGGTGAATGAGCAGTTCTTC | CASSFRVNEQFF | TRBJ2-1 | . | . | TRBV7-8
TGTGCCAGCAGCCCCCGGCTTAGCGGGAGTCAACCGTTCTTC | CASSPRLSGSQPFF | TRBJ2-1 | . | TRBD2 | TRBV16
TGCGCCAGCAGTGTGATGGCAGGGGGCTACGAGCAGTACTTC | CASSVMAGGYEQYF | TRBJ2-7 | . | TRBD1 | TRBV10-1
TGTGCCAGCGCGACAGGGGGCTACGAGCAGTACTTC | CASATGGYEQYF | TRBJ2-7 | . | TRBD1 | TRBV3-1/TRBV3-2
TGCGCCAGCACCTCGATGGGGGGAGCGGGAGGCTACGAGCAGTACTTC | CASTSMGGAGGYEQYF | TRBJ2-7 | few | TRBD2 | TRBV5-1
TGTGCCAGCAGCCAAGGATCGGTCGAACCCCTCCACTTT | CASSQGSVEPLHF | TRBJ1-6 | . | . | TRBV4-2
TGCGCCAGCTCACCGGCGGGAGGGCCAGATACGCAGTATTTT | CASSPAGGPDTQYF | TRBJ2-3 | . | TRBD2 | TRBV4-1
TGTGCCAGCAGTTGGACTAGCGGGAGCTCCTACGAGCAGTACTTC | CASSWTSGSSYEQYF | TRBJ2-7 | . | TRBD2 | TRBV6-5
TGTGCCAGCAGCCCAGACAGGGATTATGGCTACACCTTC | CASSPDRDYGYTF | TRBJ1-2 | . | TRBD1 | TRBV7-2
TGTGCCAGCAGTGGACAGGGGAAAACTGAAGCTTTCTTT | CASSGQGKTEAFF | TRBJ1-1 | . | TRBD1 | TRBV12-3/TRBV12-4
TGTGCCAGCAGTATGGGACAGGCCACTAACTATGGCTACACCTTC | CASSMGQATNYGYTF | TRBJ1-2 | . | TRBD1 | TRBV28
TGTGCCAGCAGCTTAGGCGTCGCCGGGATGCAAGAGACCCAGTACTTC | CASSLGVAGMQETQYF | TRBJ2-5 | . | . | TRBV7-6
TGTGCCAGCAGCCGCCCCCCCGGGAGGGGGGGGGAGCAGTTCTTC | CASSRPPGRGGEQFF | TRBJ2-1 | once | TRBD2 | TRBV11-3
TGCGCCAGCCGGACAGACCACAATCAGCCCCAGCATTTT | CASRTDHNQPQHF | TRBJ1-5 | . | . | TRBV5-1
TGTGCCAGCAGTTCTTCAGGGTCCTACGAGCAGTACTTC | CASSSSGSYEQYF | TRBJ2-7 | . | . | TRBV28
TGTGCCAGCGCTGGACCTGGGGACAGGGGCTCCTACGAGCAGTACTTC | CASAGPGDRGSYEQYF | TRBJ2-7 | . | TRBD1 | TRBV5-4
TGTGCCAGCAGTGAATTCAGGGGGACAGAAAACATTCAGTACTTC | CASSEFRGTENIQYF | TRBJ2-4 | . | TRBD1 | TRBV25-1
TGTGCCAGCAGTGACACCATGGGGAGTCTCTATGGCTACACCTTC | CASSDTMGSLYGYTF | TRBJ1-2 | . | . | TRBV6-1
TGTGCCAGCAGCTCCCGCCCGCGGGAGGCCCTCGAGCAGTACTTC | CASSSRPREALEQYF | TRBJ2-7 | . | TRBD2 | TRBV7-3
TGTGCCAGCACCTGGGGGGGGGTTGACAATCAGCCCCAGCATTTT | CASTWGGVDNQPQHF | TRBJ1-5 | . | . | TRBV6-5
TGTGCCAGCAGTTTGCAGACAGGGGGCAATCAGCCCCAGCATTTT | CASSLQTGGNQPQHF | TRBJ1-5 | few | TRBD1 | TRBV6-5
TGTGCCAGCAAAGACAACAGCTACTACGAGCAGTACTTC | CASKDNSYYEQYF | TRBJ2-7 | . | . | TRBV2
TGTGCCGGCTCAGGGACTTCTTATGAAAAACTGTTTTTT | CAGSGTSYEKLFF | TRBJ1-4 | . | . | TRBV6-5
TGTGCCAGTAGTACCACAGGGGGCAATTCACCCCTCCACTTT | CASSTTGGNSPLHF | TRBJ1-6 | . | TRBD1 | TRBV19
TGTGCCTGGAGCCTAAGGTGGGACAGGGCGGGACAGCCCCAGCATTTT | CAWSLRWDRAGQPQHF | TRBJ1-5 | . | TRBD1 | TRBV30
TGTGCCAGCAGTACCCCGAGGGTGCCCTACGAGCAGTACTTC | CASSTPRVPYEQYF | TRBJ2-7 | . | . | TRBV28
TGTGCCAGCAGTGTACTCATGAACACTGAAGCTTTCTTT | CASSVLMNTEAFF | TRBJ1-1 | few | . | TRBV27